This TCR beta chain was retrieved from a study of early T cells in non-severe SARS-CoV-2 infection. TCRdb recomputed calls from the 5' RACE reads with MiXCR, one row per CDR3 protein. The sample holds more than 35,000 distinct CDR3 sequences; more than 5.5% are singletons and the top ten take approximately 5%. This clonotype came up many times. The V segment lost 4 bases and the J segment 7 bases; nucleotides outside the gene matches: 6. Germline V gene lookup returns CDR1 SNHLY and CDR2 FYNNEI. This CDR3 comprises 15 residues. Sequenced sample: whole blood. J is TRBJ2-2 and V is TRBV2, with 10 bases aligning to TRBD2. The sequence derives from an adult who was a healthcare worker with PCR-confirmed SARS-CoV-2 infection or an uninfected control (not recorded which). The CDR3 loop is CASSGVAGGGGELFF. The DNA for the CDR3 is TGTGCCAGCAGTGGCGTAGCGGGAGGTGGCGGGGAGCTGTTTTTT.